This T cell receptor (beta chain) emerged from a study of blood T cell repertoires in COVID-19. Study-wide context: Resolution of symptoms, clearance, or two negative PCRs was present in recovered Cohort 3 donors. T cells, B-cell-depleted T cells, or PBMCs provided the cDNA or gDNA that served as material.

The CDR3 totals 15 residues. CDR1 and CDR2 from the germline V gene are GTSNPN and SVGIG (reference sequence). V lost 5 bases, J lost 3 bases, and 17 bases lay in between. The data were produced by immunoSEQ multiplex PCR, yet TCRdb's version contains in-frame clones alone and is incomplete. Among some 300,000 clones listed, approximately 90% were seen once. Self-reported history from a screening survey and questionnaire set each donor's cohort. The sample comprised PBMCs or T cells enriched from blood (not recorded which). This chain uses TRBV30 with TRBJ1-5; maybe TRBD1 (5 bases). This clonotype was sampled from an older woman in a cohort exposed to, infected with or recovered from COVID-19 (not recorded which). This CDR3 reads CAWGEGPGLNQPQHF. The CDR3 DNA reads TGTGCCTGGGGGGAGGGACCGGGCCTCAATCAGCCCCAGCATTTT.